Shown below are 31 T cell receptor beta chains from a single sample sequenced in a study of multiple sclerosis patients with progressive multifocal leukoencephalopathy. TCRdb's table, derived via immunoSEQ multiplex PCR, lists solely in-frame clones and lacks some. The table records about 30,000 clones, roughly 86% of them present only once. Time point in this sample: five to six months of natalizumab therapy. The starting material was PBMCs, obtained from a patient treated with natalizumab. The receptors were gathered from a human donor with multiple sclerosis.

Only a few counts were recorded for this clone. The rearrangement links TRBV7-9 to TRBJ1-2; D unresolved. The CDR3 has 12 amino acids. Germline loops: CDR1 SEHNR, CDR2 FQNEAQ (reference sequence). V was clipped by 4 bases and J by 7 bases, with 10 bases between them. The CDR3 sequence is CASSSTQGGYTF. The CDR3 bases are TGTGCCAGCAGCTCCACACAAGGTGGCTACACCTTC.

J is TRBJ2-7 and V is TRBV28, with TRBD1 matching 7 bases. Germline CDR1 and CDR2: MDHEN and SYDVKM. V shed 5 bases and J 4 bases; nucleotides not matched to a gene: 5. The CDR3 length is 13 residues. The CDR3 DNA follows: TGTGCCAGCAGTAAAGACAGGGAGTACGAGCAGTACTTC. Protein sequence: CASSKDREYEQYF.

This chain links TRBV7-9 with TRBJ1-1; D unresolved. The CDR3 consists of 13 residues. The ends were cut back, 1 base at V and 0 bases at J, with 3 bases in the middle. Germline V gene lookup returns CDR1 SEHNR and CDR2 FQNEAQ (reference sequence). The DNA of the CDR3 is TGTGCCAGCAGCTTAGACATGAACACTGAAGCTTTCTTT. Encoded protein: CASSLDMNTEAFF.

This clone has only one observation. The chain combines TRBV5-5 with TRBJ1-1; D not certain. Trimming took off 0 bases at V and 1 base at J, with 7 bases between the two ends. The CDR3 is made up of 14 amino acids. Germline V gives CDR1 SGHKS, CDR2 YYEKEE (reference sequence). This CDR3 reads CASSLGVGNTEAFF. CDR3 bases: TGTGCCAGCAGCTTGGGAGTAGGGAACACTGAAGCTTTCTTT.

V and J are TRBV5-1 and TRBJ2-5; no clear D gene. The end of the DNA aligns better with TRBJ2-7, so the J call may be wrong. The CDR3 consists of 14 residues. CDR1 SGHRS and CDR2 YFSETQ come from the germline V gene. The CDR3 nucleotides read TGCGCCAGCAGCTTGGTTTCCACCAGCAACGAGCAGTACTTC. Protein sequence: CASSLVSTSNEQYF.

CDR3 DNA sequence: TGTGCCAGTTCTCTACAGAGCACAGATACGCAGTATTTT. The encoded protein is CASSLQSTDTQYF. This chain connects TRBV19 to TRBJ2-3; no firm D call. Germline V gene sequence: CDR1 LNHDA, CDR2 SQIVND (reference sequence). The CDR3 sequence is 13 residues long. V lost 8 bases to trimming and J lost 0 bases, with 9 bases between them.

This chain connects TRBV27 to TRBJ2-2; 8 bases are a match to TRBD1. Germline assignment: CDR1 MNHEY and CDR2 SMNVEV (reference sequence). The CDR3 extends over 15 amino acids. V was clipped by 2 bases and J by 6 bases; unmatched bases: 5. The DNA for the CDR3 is TGTGCCAGCAGTTTAAGTTTGACAGGGGCCGGGGAGCTGTTTTTT. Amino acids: CASSLSLTGAGELFF.

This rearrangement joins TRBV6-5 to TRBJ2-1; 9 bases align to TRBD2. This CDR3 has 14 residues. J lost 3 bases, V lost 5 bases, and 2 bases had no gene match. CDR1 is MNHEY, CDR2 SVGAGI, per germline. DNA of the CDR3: TGTGCCAGCAGTCTAGCGGGGTACTACAATGAGCAGTTCTTC. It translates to CASSLAGYYNEQFF.

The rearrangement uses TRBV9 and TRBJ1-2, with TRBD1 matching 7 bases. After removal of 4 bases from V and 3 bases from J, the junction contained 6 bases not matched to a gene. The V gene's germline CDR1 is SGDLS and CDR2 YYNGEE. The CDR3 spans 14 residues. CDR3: CASSKPGTDYGYTF. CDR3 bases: TGTGCCAGCAGCAAACCTGGGACAGACTATGGCTACACCTTC.

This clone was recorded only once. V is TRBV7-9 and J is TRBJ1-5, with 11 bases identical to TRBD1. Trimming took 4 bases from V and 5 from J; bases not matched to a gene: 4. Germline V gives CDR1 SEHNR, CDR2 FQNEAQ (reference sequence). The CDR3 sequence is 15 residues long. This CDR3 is CASSSGTGGHQPQHF. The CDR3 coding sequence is TGTGCCAGCAGCTCCGGGACAGGGGGGCATCAGCCCCAGCATTTT.

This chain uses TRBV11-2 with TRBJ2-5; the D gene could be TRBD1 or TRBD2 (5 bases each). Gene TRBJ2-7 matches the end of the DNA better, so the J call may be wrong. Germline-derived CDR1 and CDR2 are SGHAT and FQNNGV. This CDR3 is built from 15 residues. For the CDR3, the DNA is TGTGCCAGCAGCTCGCCAGCCCAGGGAGTCTACGAGCAGTACTTC. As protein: CASSSPAQGVYEQYF.

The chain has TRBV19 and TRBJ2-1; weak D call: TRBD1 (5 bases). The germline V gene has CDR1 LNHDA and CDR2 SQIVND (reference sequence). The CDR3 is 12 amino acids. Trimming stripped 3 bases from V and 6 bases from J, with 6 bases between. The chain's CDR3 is CASSMTVNEQFF. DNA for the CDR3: TGTGCCAGTAGTATGACAGTCAATGAGCAGTTCTTC. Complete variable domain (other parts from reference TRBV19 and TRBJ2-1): DGGITQSPKYLFRKEGQNVTLSCEQNLNHDAMYWYRQDPGQGLRLIYYSQIVNDFQKGDIAEGYSVSREKKESFPLTVTSAQKNPTAFYLCASSMTVNEQFFGPGTRLTVL.

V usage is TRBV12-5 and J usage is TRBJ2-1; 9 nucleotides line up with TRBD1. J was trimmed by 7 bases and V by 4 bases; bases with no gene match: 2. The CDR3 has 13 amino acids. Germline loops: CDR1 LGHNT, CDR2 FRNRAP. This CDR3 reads CASGYRGRNEQFF. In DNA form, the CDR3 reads TGTGCTAGTGGTTACAGGGGGCGGAATGAGCAGTTCTTC.

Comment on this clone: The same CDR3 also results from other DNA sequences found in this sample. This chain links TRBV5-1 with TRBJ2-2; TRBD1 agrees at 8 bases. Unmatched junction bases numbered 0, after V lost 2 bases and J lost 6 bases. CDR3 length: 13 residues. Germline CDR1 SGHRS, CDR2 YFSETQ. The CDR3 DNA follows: TGCGCCAGCAGCTTACAGGGGGCCGGGGAGCTGTTTTTT. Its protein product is CASSLQGAGELFF. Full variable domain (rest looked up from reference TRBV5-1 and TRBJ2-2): KAGVTQTPRYLIKTRGQQVTLSCSPISGHRSVSWYQQTPGQGLQFLFEYFSETQRNKGNFPGRFSGRQFSNSRSEMNVSTLELGDSALYLCASSLQGAGELFFGEGSRLTVL.

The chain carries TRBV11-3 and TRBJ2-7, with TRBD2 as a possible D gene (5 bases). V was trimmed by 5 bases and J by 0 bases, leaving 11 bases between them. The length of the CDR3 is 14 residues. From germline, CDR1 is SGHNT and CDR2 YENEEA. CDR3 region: CASSPGSDSYEQYF. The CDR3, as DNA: TGTGCCAGCAGCCCGGGGAGCGACTCCTACGAGCAGTACTTC.

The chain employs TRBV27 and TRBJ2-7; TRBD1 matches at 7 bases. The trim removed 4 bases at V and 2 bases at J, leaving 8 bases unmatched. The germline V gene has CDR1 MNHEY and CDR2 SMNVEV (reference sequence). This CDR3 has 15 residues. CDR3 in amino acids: CASSSRQGRPYEQYF. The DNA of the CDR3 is TGTGCCAGCAGTTCTAGACAGGGACGCCCCTACGAGCAGTACTTC.

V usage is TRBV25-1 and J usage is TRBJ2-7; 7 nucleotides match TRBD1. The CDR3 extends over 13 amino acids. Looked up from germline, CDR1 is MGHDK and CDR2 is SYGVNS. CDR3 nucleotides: TGTGCCAGCAGTGCTTCAATGGGGACAGCTCTATTCGTA. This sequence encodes CASSASMGTALFV.

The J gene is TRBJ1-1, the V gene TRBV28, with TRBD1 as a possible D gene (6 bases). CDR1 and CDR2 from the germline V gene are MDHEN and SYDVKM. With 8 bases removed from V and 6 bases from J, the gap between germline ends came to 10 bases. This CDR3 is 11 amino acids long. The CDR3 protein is CASGGGAEAFF. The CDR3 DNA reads TGTGCCAGCGGAGGGGGGGCTGAAGCTTTCTTT.

The CDR3 DNA reads TGTGCCAGCAGTTCTGTTGCAACTAATGAAAAACTGTTTTTT. It yields the protein CASSSVATNEKLFF. This chain uses TRBV6-1 with TRBJ1-4; no definite D call. From germline, CDR1 is MNHNS and CDR2 SASEGT. V lost 5 bases and J lost 0, with 7 bases in between. There are 14 residues in the CDR3.

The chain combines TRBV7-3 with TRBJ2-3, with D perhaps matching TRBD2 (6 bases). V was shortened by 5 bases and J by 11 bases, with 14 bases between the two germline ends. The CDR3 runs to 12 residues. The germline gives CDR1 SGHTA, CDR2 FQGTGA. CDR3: CASSPRGRGQYF. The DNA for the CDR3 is TGTGCCAGCAGCCCCCGGGGGAGAGGGCAGTATTTT.

The CDR3 sequence: CASSTWPRNIQYF. CDR3 coding DNA: TGTGCCAGCAGCACATGGCCGCGAAACATTCAGTACTTC. The V gene is TRBV28, the J gene TRBJ2-4; no firm D call. V dropped 6 bases and J dropped 6 bases, with 12 bases sitting between them. Germline CDR1 is MDHEN and CDR2 is SYDVKM. The CDR3 has 13 residues.

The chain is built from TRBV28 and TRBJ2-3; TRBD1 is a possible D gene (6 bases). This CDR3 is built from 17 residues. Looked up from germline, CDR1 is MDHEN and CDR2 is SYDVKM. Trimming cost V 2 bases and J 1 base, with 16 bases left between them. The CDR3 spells CASSLSRGNTRTDTQYF. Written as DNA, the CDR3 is TGTGCCAGCAGTTTAAGTAGGGGGAACACCCGCACAGATACGCAGTATTTT.

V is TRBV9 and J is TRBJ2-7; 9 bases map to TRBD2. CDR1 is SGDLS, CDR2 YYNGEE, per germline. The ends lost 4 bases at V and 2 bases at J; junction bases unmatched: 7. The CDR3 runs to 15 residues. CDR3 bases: TGTGCCAGCAGCCCCACAGCGGGAGGAACCTACGAGCAGTACTTC. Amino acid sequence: CASSPTAGGTYEQYF. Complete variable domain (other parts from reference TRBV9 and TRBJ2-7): DSGVTQTPKHLITATGQRVTLRCSPRSGDLSVYWYQQSLDQGLQFLIQYYNGEERAKGNILERFSAQQFPDLHSELNLSSLELGDSALYFCASSPTAGGTYEQYFGPGTRLTVT.

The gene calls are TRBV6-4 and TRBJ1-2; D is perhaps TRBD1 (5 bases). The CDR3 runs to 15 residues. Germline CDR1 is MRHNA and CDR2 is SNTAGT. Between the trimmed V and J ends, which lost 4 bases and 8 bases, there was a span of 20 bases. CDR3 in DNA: TGTGCCAGCAGTGTAGACCTTGGTGGGGGGAAAGGCTACACCTTC. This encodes CASSVDLGGGKGYTF.

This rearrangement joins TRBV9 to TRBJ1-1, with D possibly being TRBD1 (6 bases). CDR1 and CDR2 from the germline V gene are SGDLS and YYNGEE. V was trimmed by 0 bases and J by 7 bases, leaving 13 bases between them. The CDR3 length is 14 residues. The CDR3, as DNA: TGTGCCAGCAGCGTAGGAGGGGGGTTGAATGAAGCTTTCTTT. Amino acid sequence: CASSVGGGLNEAFF.

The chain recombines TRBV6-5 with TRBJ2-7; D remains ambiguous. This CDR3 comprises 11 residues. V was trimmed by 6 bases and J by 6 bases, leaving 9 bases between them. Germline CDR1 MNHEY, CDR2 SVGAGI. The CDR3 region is CASRGRVEQYF. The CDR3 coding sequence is TGTGCCAGCAGGGGTAGGGTCGAGCAGTACTTC.

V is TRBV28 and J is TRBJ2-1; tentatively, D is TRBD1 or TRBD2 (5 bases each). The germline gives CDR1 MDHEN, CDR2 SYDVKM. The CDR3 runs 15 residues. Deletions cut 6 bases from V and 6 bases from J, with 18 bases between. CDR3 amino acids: CASSYGTPKLNEQFF. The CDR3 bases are TGTGCCAGCAGCTACGGGACCCCTAAGCTCAATGAGCAGTTCTTC.

The chain's CDR3 is CASSFPPLSRGEIYSNQPQHF. In DNA form, the CDR3 reads TGTGCCAGCAGTTTCCCCCCGTTATCCAGGGGAGAGATATATAGCAATCAGCCCCAGCATTTT. The chain carries TRBV28 and TRBJ1-5; TRBD1 is a possible D gene (6 bases). The V gene's germline CDR1 is MDHEN and CDR2 SYDVKM. V was pared by 3 bases and J by 0 bases, with 27 bases between. The CDR3 has 21 residues.

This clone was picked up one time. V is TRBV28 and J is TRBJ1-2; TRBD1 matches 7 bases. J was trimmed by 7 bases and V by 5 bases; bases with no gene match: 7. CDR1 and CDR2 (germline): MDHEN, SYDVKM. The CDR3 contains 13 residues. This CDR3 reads CASSPPTGFGYTF. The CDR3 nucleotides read TGTGCCAGCAGTCCCCCGACAGGGTTTGGCTACACCTTC.

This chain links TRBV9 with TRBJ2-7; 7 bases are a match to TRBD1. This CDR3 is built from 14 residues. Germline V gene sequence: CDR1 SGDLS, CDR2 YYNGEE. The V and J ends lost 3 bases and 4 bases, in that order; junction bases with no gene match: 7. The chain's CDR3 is CASSANTGQYEQYF. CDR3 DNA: TGTGCCAGCAGCGCAAACACGGGACAGTACGAGCAGTACTTC.

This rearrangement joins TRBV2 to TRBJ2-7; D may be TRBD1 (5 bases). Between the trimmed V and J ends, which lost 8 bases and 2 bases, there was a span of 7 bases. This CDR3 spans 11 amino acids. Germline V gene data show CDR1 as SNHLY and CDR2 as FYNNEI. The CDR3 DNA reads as TGTGCCAGCGACAGCACCTACGAGCAGTACTTC. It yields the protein CASDSTYEQYF.